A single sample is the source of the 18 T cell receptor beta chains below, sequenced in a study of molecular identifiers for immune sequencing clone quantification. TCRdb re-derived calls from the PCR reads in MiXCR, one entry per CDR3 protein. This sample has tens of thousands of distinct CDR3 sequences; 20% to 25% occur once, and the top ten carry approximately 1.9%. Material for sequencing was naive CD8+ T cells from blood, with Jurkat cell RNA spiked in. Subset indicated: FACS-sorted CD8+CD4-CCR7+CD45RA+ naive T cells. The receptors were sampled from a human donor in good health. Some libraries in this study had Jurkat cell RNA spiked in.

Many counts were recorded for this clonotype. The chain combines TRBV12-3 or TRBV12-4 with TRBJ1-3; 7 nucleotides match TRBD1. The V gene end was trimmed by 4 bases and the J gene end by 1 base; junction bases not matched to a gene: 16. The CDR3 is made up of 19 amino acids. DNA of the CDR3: TGTGCCAGCAGTTCTGAGAGGGACAGCTCGCTTACATCTGGAAACACCATATATTTT. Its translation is CASSSERDSSLTSGNTIYF.

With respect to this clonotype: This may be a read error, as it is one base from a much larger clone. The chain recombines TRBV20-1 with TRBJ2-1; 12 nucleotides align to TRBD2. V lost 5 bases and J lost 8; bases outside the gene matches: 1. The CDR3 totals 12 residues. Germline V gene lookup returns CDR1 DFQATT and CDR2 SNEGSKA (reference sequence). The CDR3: CSAGTSGHEQFF. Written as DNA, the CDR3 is TGCAGTGCTGGGACTAGCGGGCATGAGCAGTTCTTC.

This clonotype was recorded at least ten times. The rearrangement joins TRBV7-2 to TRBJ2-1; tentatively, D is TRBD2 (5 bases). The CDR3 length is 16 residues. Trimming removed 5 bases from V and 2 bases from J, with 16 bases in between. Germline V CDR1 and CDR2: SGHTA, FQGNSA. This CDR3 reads CASSARAEMPYNEQFF. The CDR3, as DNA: TGTGCCAGCAGCGCCCGAGCGGAAATGCCCTACAATGAGCAGTTCTTC.

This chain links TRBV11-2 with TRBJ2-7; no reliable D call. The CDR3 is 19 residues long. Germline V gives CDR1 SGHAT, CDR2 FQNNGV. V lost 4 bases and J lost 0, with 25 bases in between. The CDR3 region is CASSSHYRPFIPDSYEQYF. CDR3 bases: TGTGCCAGCAGCTCCCACTACCGACCCTTTATCCCCGACTCCTACGAGCAGTACTTC. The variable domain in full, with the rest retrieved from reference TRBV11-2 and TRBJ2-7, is EAGVAQSPRYKIIEKRQSVAFWCNPISGHATLYWYQQILGQGPKLLIQFQNNGVVDDSQLPKDRFSAERLKGVDSTLKIQPAKLEDSAVYLCASSSHYRPFIPDSYEQYFGPGTRLTVT.

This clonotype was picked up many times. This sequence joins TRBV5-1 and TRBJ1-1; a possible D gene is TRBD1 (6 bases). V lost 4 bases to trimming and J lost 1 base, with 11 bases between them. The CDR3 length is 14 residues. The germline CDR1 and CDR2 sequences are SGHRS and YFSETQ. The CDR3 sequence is CASSQGHKNTEAFF. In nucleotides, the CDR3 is TGCGCCAGCAGCCAGGGACATAAGAACACTGAAGCTTTCTTT.

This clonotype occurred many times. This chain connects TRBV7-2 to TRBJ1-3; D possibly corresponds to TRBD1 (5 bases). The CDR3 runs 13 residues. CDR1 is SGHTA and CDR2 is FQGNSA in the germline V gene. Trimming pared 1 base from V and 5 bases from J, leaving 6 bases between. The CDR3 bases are TGTGCCAGCAGCTTAGGGGGCCGAAACACCATATATTTT. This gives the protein CASSLGGRNTIYF. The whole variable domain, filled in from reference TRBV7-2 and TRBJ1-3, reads GAGVSQSPSNKVTEKGKDVELRCDPISGHTALYWYRQSLGQGLEFLIYFQGNSAPDKSGLPSDRFSAERTGGSVSTLTIQRTQQEDSAVYLCASSLGGRNTIYFGEGSWLTVV.

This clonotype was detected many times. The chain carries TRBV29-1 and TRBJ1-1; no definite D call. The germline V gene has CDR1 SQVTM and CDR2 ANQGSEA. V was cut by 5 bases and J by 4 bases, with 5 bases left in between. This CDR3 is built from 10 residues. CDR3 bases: TGCAGCGTTATTGTCACTGAAGCTTTCTTT. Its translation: CSVIVTEAFF.

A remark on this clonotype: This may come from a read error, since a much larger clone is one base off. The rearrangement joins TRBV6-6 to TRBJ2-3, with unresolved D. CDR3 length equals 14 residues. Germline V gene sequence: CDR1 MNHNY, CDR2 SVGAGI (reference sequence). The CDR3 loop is CASSYTSPTDTQCF. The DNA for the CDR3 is TGTGCCAGCAGTTACACTTCCCCCACAGATACGCAGTGTTTT.

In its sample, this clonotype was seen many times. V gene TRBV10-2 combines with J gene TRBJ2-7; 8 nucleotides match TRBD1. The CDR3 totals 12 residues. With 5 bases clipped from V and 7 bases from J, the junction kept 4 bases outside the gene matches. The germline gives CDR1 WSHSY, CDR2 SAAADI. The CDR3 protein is CASSSTGDEQYF. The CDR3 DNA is TGCGCCAGCAGTTCGACAGGGGATGAGCAGTACTTC.

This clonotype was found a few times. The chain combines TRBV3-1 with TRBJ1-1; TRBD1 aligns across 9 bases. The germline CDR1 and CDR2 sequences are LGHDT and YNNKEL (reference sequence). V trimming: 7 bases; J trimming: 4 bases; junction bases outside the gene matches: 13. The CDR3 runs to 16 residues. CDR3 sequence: CASTPSSDRGPTEAFF. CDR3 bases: TGTGCCAGCACCCCCTCGTCGGACAGGGGCCCCACTGAAGCTTTCTTT.

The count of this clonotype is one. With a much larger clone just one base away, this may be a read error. In DNA form, the CDR3 reads TGCAGCGTTGATGGATATTGGCGCTCCTACAGTGAGCAGTTCTTC. Translation: CSVDGYWRSYSEQFF. This sequence joins TRBV29-1 and TRBJ2-1, with D unresolved. The CDR3 sequence is 15 residues long. Germline CDR1 and CDR2: SQVTM and ANQGSEA.

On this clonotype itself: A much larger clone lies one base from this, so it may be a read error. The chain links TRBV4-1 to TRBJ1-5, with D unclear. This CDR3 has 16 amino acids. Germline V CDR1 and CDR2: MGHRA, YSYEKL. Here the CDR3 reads CASSQDWGASNQPQQF. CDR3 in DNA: TGCGCCAGCAGCCAAGATTGGGGTGCTAGCAATCAGCCCCAGCAGTTT.

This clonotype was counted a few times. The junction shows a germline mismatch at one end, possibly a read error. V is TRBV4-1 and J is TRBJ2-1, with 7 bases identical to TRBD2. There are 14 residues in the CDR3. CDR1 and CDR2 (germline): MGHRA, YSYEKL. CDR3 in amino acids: CASRVSGEGNEQLF. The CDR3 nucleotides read TGCGCCAGCAGAGTAAGCGGGGAAGGTAATGAGCAGCTCTTC.

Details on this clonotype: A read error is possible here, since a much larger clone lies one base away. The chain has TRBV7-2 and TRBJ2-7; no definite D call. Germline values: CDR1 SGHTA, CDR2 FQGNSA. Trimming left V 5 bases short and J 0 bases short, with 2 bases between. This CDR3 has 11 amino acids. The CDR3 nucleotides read TGTGCCAGCAGCGGCTCCTACGAGCAGTACTTC. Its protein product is CASSGSYEQYF.

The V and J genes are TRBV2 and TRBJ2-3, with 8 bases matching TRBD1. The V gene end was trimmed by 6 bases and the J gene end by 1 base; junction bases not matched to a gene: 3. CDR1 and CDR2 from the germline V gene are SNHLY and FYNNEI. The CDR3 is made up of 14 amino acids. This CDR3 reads CASRMTGGTDTQYF. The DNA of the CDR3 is TGTGCCAGCAGGATGACAGGGGGCACAGATACGCAGTATTTT.

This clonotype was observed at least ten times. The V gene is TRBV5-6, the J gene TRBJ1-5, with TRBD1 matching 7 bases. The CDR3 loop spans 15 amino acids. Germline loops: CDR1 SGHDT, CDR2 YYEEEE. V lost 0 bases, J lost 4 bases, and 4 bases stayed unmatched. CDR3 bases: TGTGCCAGCAGCTTGGGGACAGGCATAAATCAGCCCCAGCATTTT. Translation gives CASSLGTGINQPQHF.

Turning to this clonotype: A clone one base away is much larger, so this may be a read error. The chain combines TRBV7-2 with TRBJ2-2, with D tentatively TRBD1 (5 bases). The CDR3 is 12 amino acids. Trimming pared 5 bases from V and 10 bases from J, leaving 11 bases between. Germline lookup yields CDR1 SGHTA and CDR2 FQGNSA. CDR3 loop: CASSPPGAELFF. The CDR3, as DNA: TGTGCCAGCAGCCCGCCTGGGGCGGAGCTGTTTTTT.

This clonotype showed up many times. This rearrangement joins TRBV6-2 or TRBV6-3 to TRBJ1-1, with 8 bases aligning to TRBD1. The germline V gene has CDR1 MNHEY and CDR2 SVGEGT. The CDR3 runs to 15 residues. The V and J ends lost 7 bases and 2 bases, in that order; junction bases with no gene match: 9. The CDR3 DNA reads TGTGCCAGCACCCTTCTAACAGGGGGAAACACTGAAGCTTTCTTT. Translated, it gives CASTLLTGGNTEAFF.